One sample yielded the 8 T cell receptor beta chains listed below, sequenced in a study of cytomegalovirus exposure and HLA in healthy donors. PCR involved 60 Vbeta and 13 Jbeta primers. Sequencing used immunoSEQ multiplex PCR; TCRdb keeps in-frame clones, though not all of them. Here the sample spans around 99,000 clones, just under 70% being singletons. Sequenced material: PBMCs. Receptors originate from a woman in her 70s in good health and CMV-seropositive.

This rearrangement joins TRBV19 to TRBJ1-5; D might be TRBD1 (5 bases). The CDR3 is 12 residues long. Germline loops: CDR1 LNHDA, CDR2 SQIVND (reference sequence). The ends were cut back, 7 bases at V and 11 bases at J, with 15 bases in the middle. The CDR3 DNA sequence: TGTGCCAGTACAAGCAGGTGGGGGGCCCAGCATTTT. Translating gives CASTSRWGAQHF.

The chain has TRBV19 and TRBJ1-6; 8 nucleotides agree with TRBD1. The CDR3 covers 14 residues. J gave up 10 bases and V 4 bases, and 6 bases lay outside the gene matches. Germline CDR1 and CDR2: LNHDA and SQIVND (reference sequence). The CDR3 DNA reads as TGTGCCAGTAGTACGACAGGGGTCCAATCACCCCTCCACTTT. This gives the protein CASSTTGVQSPLHF.

The CDR3 spells CASTGQRENYGYTF. The CDR3, as DNA: TGTGCCAGCACAGGACAGCGAGAGAACTATGGCTACACCTTC. This rearrangement joins TRBV18 to TRBJ1-2; perhaps TRBD1 as D (6 bases). Trimming cost V 8 bases and J 2 bases, with 15 bases left between them. Germline loops: CDR1 KGHSH, CDR2 LQKENI. The length of the CDR3 is 14 residues.

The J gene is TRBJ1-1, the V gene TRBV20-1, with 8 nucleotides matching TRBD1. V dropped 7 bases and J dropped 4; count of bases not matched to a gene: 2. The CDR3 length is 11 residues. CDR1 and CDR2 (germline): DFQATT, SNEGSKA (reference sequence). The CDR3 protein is CSVTGGTEAFF. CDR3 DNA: TGCAGTGTAACAGGGGGCACTGAAGCTTTCTTT.

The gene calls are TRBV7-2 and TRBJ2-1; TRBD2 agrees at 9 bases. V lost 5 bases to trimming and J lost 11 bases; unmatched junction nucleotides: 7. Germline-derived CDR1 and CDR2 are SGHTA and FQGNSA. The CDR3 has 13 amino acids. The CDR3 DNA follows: TGTGCCAGCAGCGAGCGGGGGGCGCGGAAGCAGTTCTTC. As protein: CASSERGARKQFF.

The CDR3: CASSLRPGEETQYF. As DNA, the CDR3 is TGTGCCAGCAGCTTGAGGCCTGGAGAAGAGACCCAGTACTTC. This chain joins TRBV5-6 and TRBJ2-5; D unresolved. Trimming removed 1 base from V and 3 bases from J, with 10 bases in between. Germline CDR1 is SGHDT and CDR2 is YYEEEE. The CDR3 consists of 14 residues.

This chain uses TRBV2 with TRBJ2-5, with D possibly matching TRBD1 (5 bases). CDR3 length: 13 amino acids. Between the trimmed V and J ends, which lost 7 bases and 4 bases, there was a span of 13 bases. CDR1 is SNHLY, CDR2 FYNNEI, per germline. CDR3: CASTWGQGETQYF. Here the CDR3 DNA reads TGTGCCAGCACCTGGGGCCAGGGAGAGACCCAGTACTTC. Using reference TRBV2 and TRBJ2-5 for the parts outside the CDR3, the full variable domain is EPEVTQTPSHQVTQMGQEVILRCVPISNHLYFYWYRQILGQKVEFLVSFYNNEISEKSEIFDDQFSVERPDGSNFTLKIRSTKLEDSAMYFCASTWGQGETQYFGPGTRLLVL.

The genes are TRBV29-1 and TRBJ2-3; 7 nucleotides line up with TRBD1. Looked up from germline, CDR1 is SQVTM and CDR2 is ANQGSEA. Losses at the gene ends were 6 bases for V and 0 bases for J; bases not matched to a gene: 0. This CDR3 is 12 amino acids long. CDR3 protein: CSVGQSTDTQYF. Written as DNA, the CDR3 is TGCAGCGTGGGACAGAGCACAGATACGCAGTATTTT.